Following are 17 T cell receptor beta chains from one sample sequenced in a study of blood T cell repertoires in COVID-19. Data came from immunoSEQ multiplex PCR; TCRdb stores just in-frame clones and leaves some out. Of roughly 360,000 clones in the sample, roughly four fifths were seen once. Sequenced material: PBMCs or T cells enriched from blood (not recorded which). These receptors were collected from a woman in her 50s who had recovered from COVID-19.

The chain is built from TRBV5-5 and TRBJ1-5; 10 bases are shared with TRBD1. CDR1 SGHKS and CDR2 YYEKEE come from the germline V gene (reference sequence). Unmatched junction bases numbered 10, after V lost 3 bases and J lost 4 bases. The CDR3 is made up of 17 amino acids. As DNA, the CDR3 is TGTGCCAGCAGCTCCTTGACCGGGACAGGGGTGAATCAGCCCCAGCATTTT. This encodes CASSSLTGTGVNQPQHF.

This chain joins TRBV7-6 and TRBJ2-2; no clear D gene. Germline loops: CDR1 SGHVS, CDR2 FNYEAQ. The CDR3 contains 12 residues. V lost 0 bases and J 6 bases, leaving 2 bases between the germline ends. Here the CDR3 DNA reads TGTGCCAGCAGCTTAGCCGCCGGGGAGCTGTTTTTT. This codes for CASSLAAGELFF.

This rearrangement joins TRBV7-9 to TRBJ1-2; 7 nucleotides match TRBD1. The V and J ends lost 4 bases and 2 bases, in that order; junction bases with no gene match: 16. Germline loops: CDR1 SEHNR, CDR2 FQNEAQ (reference sequence). This CDR3 has 18 residues. The CDR3 spells CASSSLTAQVGQNYGYTF. In DNA form, the CDR3 reads TGTGCCAGCAGCTCCCTAACGGCACAAGTGGGACAGAACTATGGCTACACCTTC.

The chain is built from TRBV7-9 and TRBJ1-6; D remains ambiguous. V lost 7 bases and J lost 8, with 15 bases in between. The CDR3 covers 14 residues. The germline CDR1 and CDR2 sequences are SEHNR and FQNEAQ (reference sequence). The CDR3 DNA reads as TGTGCCAGCACCCTAGGTTCCGGGGATTCACCCCTCCACTTT. This translates into CASTLGSGDSPLHF.

A single count supports this clone. The chain links TRBV21-1 to TRBJ2-3; no check of the table's D call, TRBD1, against the DNA was made. TRBV21-1 is marked as a pseudogene. The CDR3 spans 20 residues. The CDR3 region has the DNA TGTGCCAGCATCTCAAAAACTGTCCGACAGGGCTCTAACGTCACAGATACGCAGTATTTT. This translates into CASISKTVRQGSNVTDTQYF.

V and J are TRBV15 and TRBJ2-3; 8 bases align to TRBD2. The trim removed 3 bases at V and 3 bases at J, leaving 5 bases unmatched. The length of the CDR3 is 15 residues. Looked up from germline, CDR1 is LNHNV and CDR2 is YYDKDF (reference sequence). The CDR3 reads CATSSQRGLTDTQYF. The CDR3, as DNA: TGTGCCACCAGCAGTCAGCGGGGGTTAACAGATACGCAGTATTTT.

The gene calls are TRBV6-2 or TRBV6-3 and TRBJ2-1; 11 bases align to TRBD1. Germline-derived CDR1 and CDR2 are MNHEY and SVGEGT. The CDR3 is made up of 15 amino acids. V shed 3 bases and J 8 bases; nucleotides not matched to a gene: 6. The CDR3 reads CASSYWDRGEDEQFF. Written as DNA, the CDR3 is TGTGCCAGCAGTTATTGGGACAGGGGGGAGGATGAGCAGTTCTTC.

The CDR3: CASSLEGALIYNEQFF. In DNA form, the CDR3 reads TGTGCCAGCAGTCTAGAGGGTGCCCTAATCTACAATGAGCAGTTCTTC. The chain couples TRBV27 to TRBJ2-1; tentative D call: TRBD2 (5 bases). The V end lost 5 bases, the J end lost 3 bases, and 17 bases lay between the germline ends. The CDR3 spans 16 residues. The germline CDR1 and CDR2 sequences are MNHEY and SMNVEV (reference sequence).

DNA of the CDR3: TGTGCCAGTAGTATAGGGTCCGGACAGGGCCTGAACTATGGCTACACCTTC. Its protein product is CASSIGSGQGLNYGYTF. V and J are TRBV19 and TRBJ1-2; 8 positions match TRBD1. The CDR3 spans 17 residues. V lost 1 base, J lost 2 bases, and 9 bases stayed unmatched. Germline CDR1 reads LNHDA; CDR2 reads SQIVND (reference sequence).

The V and J genes are TRBV2 and TRBJ2-7, with 14 bases that match TRBD2. V gave up 7 bases and J gave up 5 bases; unmatched junction bases: 7. Germline CDR1 reads SNHLY; CDR2 reads FYNNEI. This CDR3 has 15 amino acids. The CDR3 region has the DNA TGTGCCAGCACCGGGACTAGCGGGAGCATCAACGAGCAGTACTTC. Its translation: CASTGTSGSINEQYF.

For the CDR3, the DNA is TGTGCCAGCAGTCCGACGAGGGCGAACACCGGGGAGCTGTTTTTT. Protein sequence: CASSPTRANTGELFF. The chain recombines TRBV2 with TRBJ2-2; possible D gene TRBD2, 5 bases. The V gene lost 5 bases and the J gene lost 0 bases, with 10 bases spanning the gap. The CDR3 has 15 amino acids. Per the germline V gene, CDR1 is SNHLY and CDR2 is FYNNEI.

The genes are TRBV15 and TRBJ2-4; TRBD1 aligns across 9 bases. V lost 5 bases, J lost 3 bases, and 2 bases stayed unmatched. This CDR3 has 14 residues. Germline loops: CDR1 LNHNV, CDR2 YYDKDF (reference sequence). CDR3 residues: CATSAGQGKNIQYF. CDR3 nucleotides: TGTGCCACCAGCGCGGGACAGGGCAAAAACATTCAGTACTTC.

The chain uses TRBV6-1 and TRBJ2-5; 8 bases agree with TRBD2. Germline CDR1 MNHNS, CDR2 SASEGT. Trimming removed 4 bases from V and 8 bases from J; junction bases left unmatched: 15. The CDR3 is made up of 16 amino acids. CDR3 DNA sequence: TGTGCCAGCAGTGTGGATCCGGGAGGGGTTGGGAAAACCCAGTACTTC. Translating gives CASSVDPGGVGKTQYF.

The V and J genes are TRBV18 and TRBJ1-6; 7 bases fit TRBD1. Germline CDR1 reads KGHSH; CDR2 reads LQKENI. The CDR3 sequence is 12 residues long. V shed 5 bases, J shed 9 bases, and the junction held 1 base outside the gene matches. In DNA form, the CDR3 reads TGTGCCAGCTCATCAGGGGGTTCACCCCTCCACTTT. Its protein product is CASSSGGSPLHF.

V gene TRBV6-4 combines with J gene TRBJ1-5; 7 nucleotides align to TRBD1. The CDR3 runs to 14 residues. In germline, CDR1 is MRHNA, CDR2 SNTAGT. The junction had 3 bases not matched to a gene; V was cut back by 4 bases and J by 3 bases. CDR3 in DNA: TGTGCCAGCAGTGCTGACAGGGCCAATCAGCCCCAGCATTTT. It codes for CASSADRANQPQHF.

The chain carries TRBV15 and TRBJ2-1; a possible D gene is TRBD2 (5 bases). Germline-derived CDR1 and CDR2 are LNHNV and YYDKDF (reference sequence). The V end lost 1 base, the J end lost 4 bases, and 8 bases lay between the germline ends. The CDR3 consists of 14 residues. In DNA, the CDR3 is TGTGCCACCAGCAGAGGGACTGTATACAATGAGCAGTTCTTC. Translating gives CATSRGTVYNEQFF. The full variable domain, completed using reference TRBV15 and TRBJ2-1, is DAMVIQNPRYQVTQFGKPVTLSCSQTLNHNVMYWYQQKSSQAPKLLFHYYDKDFNNEADTPDNFQSRRPNTSFCFLDIRSPGLGDTAMYLCATSRGTVYNEQFFGPGTRLTVL.

This chain links TRBV9 with TRBJ1-2; TRBD1 agrees at 12 bases. This CDR3 is built from 20 residues. Germline V gene data show CDR1 as SGDLS and CDR2 as YYNGEE. Germline trimming cut 3 bases from V and 4 bases from J; bases unmatched to any gene: 19. In DNA form, the CDR3 reads TGTGCCAGCAGCGCCGGGCTTGGAGGGGGACAGGGGGCGTCTGGCTATGGCTACACCTTC. It yields the protein CASSAGLGGGQGASGYGYTF.